A single sample gave rise to the 15 T cell receptor beta chains below, sequenced in a study of identical twins. TCRdb passed the 5' RACE reads through MiXCR, listing each CDR3 protein once. Among 100,000 to 110,000 distinct CDR3 sequences listed, under 6.5% were seen once. Sequencing was done on a sample of memory T cells sorted from blood. The origin of the receptors is a woman in her 50s in good health.

The chain is built from TRBV20-1 and TRBJ2-7; 8 bases fit TRBD2. The CDR3 extends over 12 amino acids. Germline V gene data show CDR1 as DFQATT and CDR2 as SNEGSKA (reference sequence). The CDR3 DNA reads TGCAGCTTCCTAGCGGGCCCCTACGAGCAGTACTTC. Translating it yields CSFLAGPYEQYF.

This clonotype has ten or more counts. The V gene is TRBV9, the J gene TRBJ2-4; TRBD2 matches 9 bases. Per the germline V gene, CDR1 is SGDLS and CDR2 is YYNGEE. Trimming cost V 0 bases and J 10 bases; bases outside gene matches: 5. CDR3 size: 14 residues. Here the CDR3 DNA reads TGTGCCAGCAGCGTAGGCGGGAGGGGAGCGATTCAGTACTTC. Translated, it gives CASSVGGRGAIQYF.

This clonotype has ten or more counts. This rearrangement joins TRBV3-1 to TRBJ2-1; 10 nucleotides align to TRBD2. Germline-derived CDR1 and CDR2 are LGHDT and YNNKEL (reference sequence). V lost 2 bases and J lost 0; bases outside the gene matches: 16. The CDR3 extends over 21 amino acids. DNA of the CDR3: TGTGCCAGCAGCCAACGCGGGGCCCTAGCGGGAGACCTTAGCTCCTACAATGAGCAGTTCTTC. Translating gives CASSQRGALAGDLSSYNEQFF.

The J gene is TRBJ1-4, the V gene TRBV5-5; unclear D gene. CDR1 SGHKS and CDR2 YYEKEE come from the germline V gene (reference sequence). The CDR3 runs 15 residues. Trimming pared 4 bases from V and 3 bases from J, leaving 13 bases between. The CDR3, as DNA: TGTGCCAGCAGCCTACGGGGAACGGCTAATGAAAAACTGTTTTTT. Its translation: CASSLRGTANEKLFF. Filled out from reference TRBV5-5 and TRBJ1-4, the complete variable domain reads DAGVTQSPTHLIKTRGQQVTLRCSPISGHKSVSWYQQVLGQGPQFIFQYYEKEERGRGNFPDRFSARQFPNYSSELNVNALLLGDSALYLCASSLRGTANEKLFFGSGTQLSVL.

This clonotype was counted ten times or more. J is TRBJ1-1 and V is TRBV5-1; D gene ambiguous. Germline CDR1 is SGHRS and CDR2 is YFSETQ. The CDR3 sequence is 17 residues long. V was shortened by 4 bases and J by 0 bases, with 19 bases between the two germline ends. The DNA of the CDR3 is TGCGCCAGCAGCCCAACTACTATCGCATTCATGAACACTGAAGCTTTCTTT. It encodes CASSPTTIAFMNTEAFF. The full variable domain, completed using reference TRBV5-1 and TRBJ1-1, is KAGVTQTPRYLIKTRGQQVTLSCSPISGHRSVSWYQQTPGQGLQFLFEYFSETQRNKGNFPGRFSGRQFSNSRSEMNVSTLELGDSALYLCASSPTTIAFMNTEAFFGQGTRLTVV.

Many counts were recorded for this clonotype. J is TRBJ2-5 and V is TRBV18; perhaps TRBD1 as D (5 bases). Between the trimmed V and J ends, which lost 4 bases and 4 bases, there was a span of 10 bases. Germline lookup yields CDR1 KGHSH and CDR2 LQKENI. There are 13 residues in the CDR3. CDR3 region: CASSLFRAETQYF. The CDR3 DNA sequence: TGTGCCAGCTCACTCTTCAGGGCAGAGACCCAGTACTTC.

This clonotype was recorded at least ten times. This chain links TRBV2 with TRBJ2-1, with TRBD2 matching over 10 bases. The CDR3 loop spans 15 amino acids. Germline CDR1 and CDR2: SNHLY and FYNNEI. Losses at the gene ends were 4 bases for V and 6 bases for J; bases not matched to a gene: 6. CDR3 protein: CASSVSGRAFNEQFF. In nucleotides, the CDR3 is TGTGCCAGCAGTGTAAGCGGGAGGGCATTCAATGAGCAGTTCTTC.

This clonotype was seen a few times. The chain is built from TRBV6-1 and TRBJ2-5; D perhaps matches TRBD2 (6 bases). Trimming shortened V by 6 bases and J by 5 bases, and 16 bases separated the two germline ends. The length of the CDR3 is 14 residues. The germline V gene has CDR1 MNHNS and CDR2 SASEGT. In DNA, the CDR3 is TGTGCCAGCAGCGCGGGACTGTTAAAGGAGACCCAGTACTTC. Its protein product is CASSAGLLKETQYF.

This clonotype was found many times. V is TRBV2 and J is TRBJ1-5; D call uncertain. The ends were cut back, 6 bases at V and 4 bases at J, with 16 bases in the middle. This CDR3 spans 15 amino acids. From germline, CDR1 is SNHLY and CDR2 FYNNEI. CDR3 nucleotide sequence: TGTGCCAGCAGCAATGACGGGGTGGGGAATCAGCCCCAGCATTTT. Its translation: CASSNDGVGNQPQHF.

This clonotype occurred many times. The rearrangement links TRBV2 to TRBJ1-2; possibly TRBD1 for D (5 bases). Germline-derived CDR1 and CDR2 are SNHLY and FYNNEI. Trimming stripped 4 bases from V and 4 bases from J, with 13 bases between. The CDR3 is 14 residues long. The CDR3: CASSVDREVYGYTF. DNA for the CDR3: TGTGCCAGCAGTGTAGACAGAGAGGTCTATGGCTACACCTTC.

The table lists this clonotype with many counts. The chain uses TRBV12-3 or TRBV12-4 and TRBJ2-3, with TRBD1 identical over 7 bases. The junction had 10 bases not matched to a gene; V was cut back by 11 bases and J by 2 bases. The length of the CDR3 is 14 residues. Written as DNA, the CDR3 is TGTGCCGCGCGGACAGGCAGCCCCACAGATACGCAGTATTTT. Protein product: CAARTGSPTDTQYF.

The sample holds many counts of this clonotype. CDR3 coding DNA: TGTGCCAGCAGTTTTGCGGCGTCAGAGACCCAGTACTTC. Its translation is CASSFAASETQYF. The J gene is TRBJ2-5, the V gene TRBV27; no reliable D call. Germline CDR1 MNHEY, CDR2 SMNVEV (reference sequence). The CDR3 totals 13 residues. Deletions cut 3 bases from V and 4 bases from J, with 9 bases between.

V gene TRBV20-1 combines with J gene TRBJ2-1, with 14 bases identical to TRBD2. The junction had 16 bases not matched to a gene; V was cut back by 6 bases and J by 6 bases. Germline lookup yields CDR1 DFQATT and CDR2 SNEGSKA (reference sequence). This CDR3 contains 18 residues. The chain's CDR3 is CSAFPGLAGEQDGNEQFF. DNA of the CDR3: TGCAGTGCATTTCCGGGACTAGCGGGAGAGCAAGATGGCAATGAGCAGTTCTTC.

This clonotype came up many times. This rearrangement joins TRBV3-1 to TRBJ2-1; no definite D call. Germline CDR1 is LGHDT and CDR2 is YNNKEL (reference sequence). V gave up 1 base and J gave up 0 bases, with 4 bases separating them. The length of the CDR3 is 14 residues. The CDR3: CASSQGGSYNEQFF. Here the CDR3 DNA reads TGTGCCAGCAGCCAAGGCGGCTCCTACAATGAGCAGTTCTTC.

This clonotype has at least ten counts. The chain uses TRBV19 and TRBJ2-3, with D possibly being TRBD1 (5 bases). The CDR3 spans 14 residues. With 1 base removed from V and 6 bases from J, the gap between germline ends came to 11 bases. Germline values: CDR1 LNHDA, CDR2 SQIVND (reference sequence). The DNA of the CDR3 is TGTGCCAGTAGTATAGTAGCAGGGCGGGATACGCAGTATTTT. Protein: CASSIVAGRDTQYF. Using reference TRBV19 and TRBJ2-3 for the parts outside the CDR3, the full variable domain is DGGITQSPKYLFRKEGQNVTLSCEQNLNHDAMYWYRQDPGQGLRLIYYSQIVNDFQKGDIAEGYSVSREKKESFPLTVTSAQKNPTAFYLCASSIVAGRDTQYFGPGTRLTVL.